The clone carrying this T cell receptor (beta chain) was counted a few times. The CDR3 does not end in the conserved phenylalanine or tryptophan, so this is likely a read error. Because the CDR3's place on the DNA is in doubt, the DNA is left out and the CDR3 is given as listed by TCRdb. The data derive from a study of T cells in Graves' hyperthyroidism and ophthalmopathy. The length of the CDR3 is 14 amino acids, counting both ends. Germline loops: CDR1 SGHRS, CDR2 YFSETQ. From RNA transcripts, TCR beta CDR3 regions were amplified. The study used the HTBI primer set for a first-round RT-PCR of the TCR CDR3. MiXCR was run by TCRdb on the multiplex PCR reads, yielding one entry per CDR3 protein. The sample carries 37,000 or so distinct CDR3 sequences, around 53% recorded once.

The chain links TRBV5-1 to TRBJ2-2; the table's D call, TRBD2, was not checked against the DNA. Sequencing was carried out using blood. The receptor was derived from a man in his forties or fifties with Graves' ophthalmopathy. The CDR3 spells CASSPGLVFGERFC.